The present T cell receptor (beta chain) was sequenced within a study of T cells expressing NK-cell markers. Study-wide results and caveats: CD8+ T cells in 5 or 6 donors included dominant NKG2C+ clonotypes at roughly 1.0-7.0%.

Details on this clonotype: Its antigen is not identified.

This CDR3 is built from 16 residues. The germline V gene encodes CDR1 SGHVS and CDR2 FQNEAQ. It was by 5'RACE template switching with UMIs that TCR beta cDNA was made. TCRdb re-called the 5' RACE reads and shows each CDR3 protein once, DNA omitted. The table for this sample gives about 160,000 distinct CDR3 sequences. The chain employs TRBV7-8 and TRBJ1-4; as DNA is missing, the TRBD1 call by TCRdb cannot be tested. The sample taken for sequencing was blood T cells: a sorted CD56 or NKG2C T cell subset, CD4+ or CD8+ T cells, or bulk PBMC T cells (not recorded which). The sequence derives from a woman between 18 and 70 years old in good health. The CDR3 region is CASSQDRVKPKEKLFF.